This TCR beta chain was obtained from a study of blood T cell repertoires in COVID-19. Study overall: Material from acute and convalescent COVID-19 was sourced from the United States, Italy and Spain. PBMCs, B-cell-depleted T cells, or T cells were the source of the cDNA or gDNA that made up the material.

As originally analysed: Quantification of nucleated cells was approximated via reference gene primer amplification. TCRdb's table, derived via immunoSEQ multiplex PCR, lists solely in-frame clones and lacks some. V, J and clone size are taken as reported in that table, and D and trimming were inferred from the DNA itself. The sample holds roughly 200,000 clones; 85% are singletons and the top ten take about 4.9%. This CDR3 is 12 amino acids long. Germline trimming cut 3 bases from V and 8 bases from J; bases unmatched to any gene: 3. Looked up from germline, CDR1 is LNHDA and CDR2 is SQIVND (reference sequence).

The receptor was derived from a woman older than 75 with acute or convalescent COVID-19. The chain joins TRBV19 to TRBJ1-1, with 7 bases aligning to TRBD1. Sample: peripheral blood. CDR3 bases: TGTGCCAGTAGTATGGGACAGTGGGAAGCTTTCTTT. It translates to CASSMGQWEAFF.